The 29 T cell receptor beta chains below all came from one sample that was sequenced in a study of T cell repertoires in cytomegalovirus infection. Antigen specificity for these receptors is unknown. Each CDR3 protein is one row after TCRdb ran MiXCR on the reads. The sample contains hundreds of thousands of distinct CDR3 sequences, 25% to 30% of which appear only once. Sequencing was performed on cultured PBMCs, taken from culture after CMV antigen stimulation. The receptors come from a human donor in good health (CMV status not recorded). Some clones in this sample may be carry-over from other donors' samples.

This clonotype was counted between two and nine times. The chain combines TRBV4-1 with TRBJ2-1; D perhaps matches TRBD2 (5 bases). Germline V gene data show CDR1 as MGHRA and CDR2 as YSYEKL. V was pared by 5 bases and J by 6 bases, with 14 bases between. CDR3 size: 14 residues. CDR3 in DNA: TGCGCCAGCAGCGGACTCGTCTCGGTCAATGAGCAGTTCTTC. Translation: CASSGLVSVNEQFF.

This chain uses TRBV2 with TRBJ2-5; 9 bases fit TRBD1. The CDR3 is 15 residues long. CDR1 is SNHLY, CDR2 FYNNEI, per germline. Trimming cost V 4 bases and J 7 bases; bases outside gene matches: 10. DNA of the CDR3: TGTGCCAGCAGTGTTTTAACAGGGGGCCTAGGGACCCAGTACTTC. Amino acids: CASSVLTGGLGTQYF. The variable domain in full, completed from reference TRBV2 and TRBJ2-5, reads EPEVTQTPSHQVTQMGQEVILRCVPISNHLYFYWYRQILGQKVEFLVSFYNNEISEKSEIFDDQFSVERPDGSNFTLKIRSTKLEDSAMYFCASSVLTGGLGTQYFGPGTRLLVL.

The CDR3, as DNA: TGTGCCAGCAGCCTCCCGGTCGCAAAGGGGGAAAAACTGTTTTTT. Its protein is CASSLPVAKGEKLFF. This chain joins TRBV4-2 and TRBJ1-4; tentatively, D is TRBD1 (5 bases). Germline lookup yields CDR1 LGHNA and CDR2 YNFKEQ. With 4 bases removed from V and 8 bases from J, the gap between germline ends came to 17 bases. The CDR3 is 15 amino acids.

Ten or more counts support this clonotype. J is TRBJ1-5 and V is TRBV12-3 or TRBV12-4, with a weak D call TRBD1 (5 bases). This CDR3 has 13 residues. V was cut by 1 base and J by 6 bases, with 7 bases left in between. CDR3: CASSLGGGQPQHF. The CDR3 region has the DNA TGTGCCAGCAGTTTAGGGGGGGGTCAGCCCCAGCATTTT.

There are many counts of this clonotype. The CDR3: CASSRRVDTEAFF. For the CDR3, the DNA is TGTGCCAGCAGCCGCAGGGTGGACACTGAAGCTTTCTTT. The V and J genes are TRBV27 and TRBJ1-1; possible D gene TRBD1, 5 bases. Germline CDR1 is MNHEY and CDR2 is SMNVEV (reference sequence). V was cut by 6 bases and J by 3 bases, with 11 bases left in between. The length of the CDR3 is 13 residues.

The rearrangement links TRBV28 to TRBJ2-7; the D gene is possibly TRBD1 (5 bases). The CDR3 runs to 14 residues. Trimming pared 5 bases from V and 2 bases from J, leaving 13 bases between. Germline-derived CDR1 and CDR2 are MDHEN and SYDVKM. The CDR3 bases are TGTGCCAGCAGTCTCAGGGTTTCGGCCTACGAGCAGTACTTC. Translated, it gives CASSLRVSAYEQYF.

As DNA, the CDR3 is TGCAGTGCTGACTACGGGACAGGGGTTGGGGAGCAGTACTTC. This encodes CSADYGTGVGEQYF. The V and J genes are TRBV20-1 and TRBJ2-7, with 10 bases aligning to TRBD1. The germline gives CDR1 DFQATT, CDR2 SNEGSKA (reference sequence). V lost 5 bases to trimming and J lost 7 bases; unmatched junction nucleotides: 11. The CDR3 runs to 14 residues.

In its sample, this clonotype was seen a few times. The chain couples TRBV29-1 to TRBJ2-7; D unclear. Per the germline V gene, CDR1 is SQVTM and CDR2 is ANQGSEA. This CDR3 comprises 13 residues. V was cut by 2 bases and J by 4 bases, with 12 bases left in between. CDR3 bases: TGCAGCGTTGAAACGGATTCCCCATACGAGCAGTACTTC. Protein product: CSVETDSPYEQYF.

This clonotype came up many times. J is TRBJ2-3 and V is TRBV4-1; 7 positions agree with TRBD2. Germline CDR1 is MGHRA and CDR2 is YSYEKL. The CDR3 contains 18 residues. J was trimmed by 1 base and V by 2 bases; bases with no gene match: 12. The chain's CDR3 is CASSQRLAVTWGTDTQYF. The CDR3 DNA follows: TGCGCCAGCAGCCAACGTCTAGCGGTGACTTGGGGCACAGATACGCAGTATTTT.

This clonotype was observed many times. The chain employs TRBV6-9 and TRBJ2-2; 7 bases map to TRBD1. With 4 bases clipped from V and 3 bases from J, the junction kept 8 bases outside the gene matches. Germline lookup yields CDR1 MNHGY and CDR2 SVAAGI. The CDR3 runs to 16 residues. Written as DNA, the CDR3 is TGTGCCAGCAGTTCCCGGGGACAGCAGGACACCGGGGAGCTGTTTTTT. Its translation: CASSSRGQQDTGELFF.

This clonotype was counted a few times. The V gene is TRBV3-1, the J gene TRBJ1-1; D is perhaps TRBD1 (5 bases). CDR1 and CDR2 from the germline V gene are LGHDT and YNNKEL (reference sequence). V was trimmed by 6 bases and J by 1 base, leaving 12 bases between them. CDR3 size: 14 residues. This CDR3 is CASRPTDKNTEAFF. CDR3 DNA sequence: TGTGCCAGCAGGCCGACAGATAAGAACACTGAAGCTTTCTTT.

The gene calls are TRBV7-2 and TRBJ2-2; no clear D. There are 13 residues in the CDR3. Germline V CDR1 and CDR2: SGHTA, FQGNSA. V was trimmed by 2 bases and J by 5 bases, leaving 6 bases between them. The CDR3 sequence: CASSLHQTGELFF. CDR3 DNA sequence: TGTGCCAGCAGCTTACATCAGACCGGGGAGCTGTTTTTT.

This clonotype came up a few times. This CDR3 is CASRSPGQGRDTQYF. CDR3 nucleotides: TGTGCCAGCAGGTCTCCGGGACAGGGGAGAGATACGCAGTATTTT. The gene calls are TRBV28 and TRBJ2-3; 10 positions agree with TRBD1. V was pared by 6 bases and J by 5 bases, with 8 bases of the junction left unmatched. This CDR3 comprises 15 residues. In germline, CDR1 is MDHEN, CDR2 SYDVKM.

This chain links TRBV12-3 or TRBV12-4 with TRBJ2-7; TRBD2 matches 9 bases. V lost 5 bases, J lost 1 base, and 3 bases stayed unmatched. This CDR3 contains 14 residues. The CDR3 loop is CASSAGLASYEQYF. CDR3 coding DNA: TGTGCCAGCAGTGCGGGACTAGCATCCTACGAGCAGTACTTC.

This clonotype was detected only a few times. V gene TRBV20-1 combines with J gene TRBJ1-6; 7 bases align to TRBD1. With 1 base clipped from V and 6 bases from J, the junction kept 6 bases outside the gene matches. Germline lookup yields CDR1 DFQATT and CDR2 SNEGSKA (reference sequence). The CDR3 is made up of 15 amino acids. This chain's CDR3 is CSARGETGRNSPLHF. The CDR3 coding sequence is TGCAGTGCTAGAGGGGAGACAGGGCGTAATTCACCCCTCCACTTT.

The V and J genes are TRBV6-6 and TRBJ1-4; D is unresolved. V was trimmed by 3 bases and J by 2 bases, leaving 10 bases between them. The CDR3 has 15 amino acids. Germline V lookup: CDR1 MNHNY, CDR2 SVGAGI (reference sequence). Written as DNA, the CDR3 is TGTGCCAGCAGTTATAGCCGGGCGACTAATGAAAAACTGTTTTTT. Encoded protein: CASSYSRATNEKLFF.

This clonotype was counted a few times. The rearrangement joins TRBV12-3 or TRBV12-4 to TRBJ2-4; 8 nucleotides match TRBD1. V gave up 5 bases and J gave up 0 bases; unmatched junction bases: 6. The CDR3 is made up of 16 amino acids. The CDR3 region has the DNA TGTGCCAGCAGTCCGGGACAGGAGCTAGCCAAAAACATTCAGTACTTC. Amino acids: CASSPGQELAKNIQYF.

This chain links TRBV10-3 with TRBJ2-1, with 11 bases aligning to TRBD1. The CDR3 totals 16 residues. The V gene end was trimmed by 6 bases and the J gene end by 5 bases; junction bases not matched to a gene: 9. The germline gives CDR1 ENHRY, CDR2 SYGVKD. Here the CDR3 reads CAISGRGQGVNNEQFF. The CDR3, as DNA: TGTGCCATCAGCGGTCGGGGACAGGGGGTAAACAATGAGCAGTTCTTC.

J is TRBJ1-5 and V is TRBV28, with TRBD1 matching over 8 bases. The CDR3 consists of 14 residues. Germline values: CDR1 MDHEN, CDR2 SYDVKM. With V trimmed by 4 bases and J by 7 bases, 6 bases remained unmatched. This chain's CDR3 is CASSSGTGKQPQHF. The CDR3 coding sequence is TGTGCCAGCAGTTCCGGGACAGGAAAACAGCCCCAGCATTTT.

The V call is TRBV11-1, the J call TRBJ2-7; D assignment may be TRBD1 or TRBD2 (6 bases each). The CDR3 consists of 15 residues. The germline V and J ends were trimmed by 4 bases and 5 bases, with 18 bases remaining between them. Per germline, CDR1 SGHAT and CDR2 FQDESV (reference sequence). The CDR3 DNA sequence: TGTGCCAGCAGCTCCCGAGGGGGGATCCCCGACGAGCAGTACTTC. Protein sequence: CASSSRGGIPDEQYF.

In its sample, this clonotype was seen a few times. This sequence joins TRBV7-8 and TRBJ2-3; 10 nucleotides align to TRBD2. CDR3 length: 16 amino acids. The V segment lost 5 bases and the J segment 4 bases; nucleotides outside the gene matches: 9. In germline, CDR1 is SGHVS, CDR2 FQNEAQ. The CDR3 sequence: CASSRPSGSLSDTQYF. The DNA for the CDR3 is TGTGCCAGCAGCCGCCCTAGCGGGAGTCTCTCAGATACGCAGTATTTT.

This clonotype has a count of ten or more. The rearrangement uses TRBV7-2 and TRBJ1-5; D unresolved. V gave up 5 bases and J gave up 6 bases, with 8 bases separating them. CDR3 length: 12 residues. Germline assignment: CDR1 SGHTA and CDR2 FQGNSA. The CDR3 coding sequence is TGTGCCAGCAGCCGCACGGGTCAGCCCCAGCATTTT. Translation gives CASSRTGQPQHF.

The genes are TRBV2 and TRBJ2-1, with TRBD2 as a possible D gene (6 bases). Germline V gene data show CDR1 as SNHLY and CDR2 as FYNNEI. CDR3 length: 15 amino acids. The ends were cut back, 4 bases at V and 12 bases at J, with 22 bases in the middle. The CDR3 sequence: CASSAGTPDATGQFF. The CDR3 coding sequence is TGTGCCAGCAGTGCCGGGACTCCTGACGCAACGGGGCAGTTCTTC. Based on the CDR3 plus reference TRBV2 and TRBJ2-1, the full variable domain is EPEVTQTPSHQVTQMGQEVILRCVPISNHLYFYWYRQILGQKVEFLVSFYNNEISEKSEIFDDQFSVERPDGSNFTLKIRSTKLEDSAMYFCASSAGTPDATGQFFGPGTRLTVL.

This clonotype was counted only a few times. This chain connects TRBV20-1 to TRBJ2-3; TRBD2 might be the D (6 bases). The V end was cut by 3 bases, the J end by 0 bases, with 10 bases between. Germline V gives CDR1 DFQATT, CDR2 SNEGSKA (reference sequence). This CDR3 has 14 residues. The CDR3 region is CSASGGTSTDTQYF. The CDR3, as DNA: TGCAGTGCTAGCGGGGGTACTAGCACAGATACGCAGTATTTT.

The chain recombines TRBV27 with TRBJ2-7; D is perhaps TRBD2 (6 bases). Germline CDR1 is MNHEY and CDR2 is SMNVEV (reference sequence). Trimming left V 1 base short and J 0 bases short, with 10 bases between. The CDR3 runs 15 residues. The CDR3 bases are TGTGCCAGCAGTTTATTCGGAGGGAGCTCCTACGAGCAGTACTTC. Translating gives CASSLFGGSSYEQYF.

This clonotype was observed many times. A read error may account for a junction end that differs from germline. The CDR3 DNA reads as TGTGCCAGCAGCTTAGCCCCCCACGGGACACATGGCACATATACGCAGTATTTT. It codes for CASSLAPHGTHGTYTQYF. The chain has TRBV7-2 and TRBJ2-3, with D perhaps matching TRBD1 (6 bases). This CDR3 has 18 residues. Germline loops: CDR1 SGHTA, CDR2 FQGNSA.

This clonotype has a count of ten or more. This chain connects TRBV6-1 to TRBJ1-6; D is ambiguous. This CDR3 region has 13 residues. CDR1 MNHNS and CDR2 SASEGT come from the germline V gene. Between the trimmed V and J ends, which lost 6 bases and 6 bases, there was a span of 9 bases. The CDR3 loop is CASRGTGNSPLHF. In nucleotides, the CDR3 is TGTGCCAGCAGGGGTACTGGTAATTCACCCCTCCACTTT.

The CDR3 DNA follows: TGCAGTGCGTTGAACGAAAAACTGTTTTTT. Amino acids: CSALNEKLFF. V is TRBV20-1 and J is TRBJ1-4; the D is unclear. This CDR3 is built from 10 residues. Per germline, CDR1 DFQATT and CDR2 SNEGSKA (reference sequence). V was pared by 6 bases and J by 8 bases, with 7 bases between.

There are a few counts of this clonotype. The chain combines TRBV7-2 with TRBJ2-7; 7 bases fit TRBD1. Germline values: CDR1 SGHTA, CDR2 FQGNSA. The junction had 9 bases not matched to a gene; V was cut back by 6 bases and J by 4 bases. There are 14 residues in the CDR3. The CDR3 loop reads CASRSPDRWYEQYF. The CDR3 DNA reads TGTGCCAGCAGATCACCGGACAGGTGGTACGAGCAGTACTTC.